Listed below are T cell receptor beta chains from one sample, sequenced in a study of blood T cell repertoires in COVID-19. The protocol was immunoSEQ multiplex PCR, while the TCRdb copy is restricted to in-frame clones and leaves out a portion. The sample has some 67,000 clones; 79% are singletons. The sequencing sample was made of peripheral blood. These receptors came from a woman aged 60 to 75 with acute or convalescent COVID-19. Both conserved end residues are part of each CDR3. D genes are given only for firm matches. Expanded clones get a size class; other rows say once, few or many, or leave the size out.

v_call: TRBV7-9; d_call: .; j_call: TRBJ2-7; cdr3_length: 14; clone_size: medium-sized; cdr3_aa: CASSLQAGMDEQYF; cdr3_nt: TGTGCCAGCAGCTTACAGGCAGGGATGGACGAGCAGTACTTC
v_call: TRBV7-8; d_call: .; j_call: TRBJ1-5; cdr3_length: 13; clone_size: .; cdr3_aa: CASSGGLDQPQHF; cdr3_nt: TGTGCCAGCAGTGGGGGACTCGATCAGCCCCAGCATTTT
v_call: TRBV7-9; d_call: .; j_call: TRBJ1-4; cdr3_length: 17; clone_size: .; cdr3_aa: CASSFGLAGAHNEKLFF; cdr3_nt: TGTGCCAGCAGCTTTGGTCTCGCGGGGGCCCATAATGAAAAACTGTTTTTT
v_call: TRBV5-5; d_call: .; j_call: TRBJ1-3; cdr3_length: 15; clone_size: .; cdr3_aa: CASSLGQHSGNTIYF; cdr3_nt: TGTGCCAGCAGCTTGGGCCAACACTCTGGAAACACCATATATTTT
v_call: TRBV2; d_call: TRBD1; j_call: TRBJ2-3; cdr3_length: 15; clone_size: .; cdr3_aa: CASSEETGGTDTQYF; cdr3_nt: TGTGCCAGCAGTGAGGAGACAGGGGGCACAGATACGCAGTATTTT
v_call: TRBV10-3; d_call: .; j_call: TRBJ2-2; cdr3_length: 15; clone_size: .; cdr3_aa: CAIPSQGTNTGELFF; cdr3_nt: TGTGCCATCCCTTCACAGGGAACGAACACCGGGGAGCTGTTTTTT
v_call: TRBV7-6; d_call: TRBD1; j_call: TRBJ2-3; cdr3_length: 16; clone_size: .; cdr3_aa: CASSPQGARKTDTQYF; cdr3_nt: TGTGCCAGCAGCCCACAGGGGGCGCGAAAAACAGATACGCAGTATTTT
v_call: TRBV27; d_call: .; j_call: TRBJ2-2; cdr3_length: 12; clone_size: .; cdr3_aa: CASEGGAGELFF; cdr3_nt: TGTGCCAGCGAGGGGGGGGCCGGGGAGCTGTTTTTT
v_call: TRBV5-1; d_call: TRBD1; j_call: TRBJ2-3; cdr3_length: 15; clone_size: .; cdr3_aa: CASSTTGVDPDTQYF; cdr3_nt: TGCGCCAGCAGCACTACAGGGGTGGACCCAGATACGCAGTATTTT
v_call: TRBV28; d_call: TRBD1; j_call: TRBJ2-5; cdr3_length: 15; clone_size: once; cdr3_aa: CASSFLLTGVETQYF; cdr3_nt: TGTGCCAGCAGTTTTTTGTTAACAGGGGTAGAGACCCAGTACTTC
v_call: TRBV7-8; d_call: .; j_call: TRBJ2-1; cdr3_length: 16; clone_size: .; cdr3_aa: CASSYWTDSSYNEQFF; cdr3_nt: TGTGCCAGCAGCTACTGGACCGACAGCTCCTACAATGAGCAGTTCTTC
v_call: TRBV6-6; d_call: .; j_call: TRBJ1-1; cdr3_length: 14; clone_size: .; cdr3_aa: CASSYQGSDTEAFF; cdr3_nt: TGTGCCAGCAGTTACCAGGGGTCGGATACTGAAGCTTTCTTT
v_call: TRBV4-1; d_call: .; j_call: TRBJ1-1; cdr3_length: 17; clone_size: .; cdr3_aa: CASSQRSGEGLGTEAFF; cdr3_nt: TGCGCCAGCAGCCAAAGGTCGGGGGAGGGGCTGGGGACTGAAGCTTTCTTT
v_call: TRBV7-2; d_call: .; j_call: TRBJ1-2; cdr3_length: 14; clone_size: .; cdr3_aa: CASSLVRGSDGYTF; cdr3_nt: TGTGCCAGCAGCTTAGTACGCGGGTCGGATGGCTACACCTTC
v_call: TRBV7-9; d_call: .; j_call: TRBJ2-1; cdr3_length: 15; clone_size: .; cdr3_aa: CASSLGGGVGNEQFF; cdr3_nt: TGTGCCAGCAGCTTAGGAGGCGGGGTGGGGAATGAGCAGTTCTTC
v_call: TRBV19; d_call: .; j_call: TRBJ1-6; cdr3_length: 16; clone_size: few; cdr3_aa: CASSISAGVGYSPLHF; cdr3_nt: TGTGCCAGTAGTATTTCAGCCGGGGTCGGATATTCACCCCTCCACTTT
v_call: TRBV5-5; d_call: TRBD2; j_call: TRBJ2-5; cdr3_length: 14; clone_size: .; cdr3_aa: CASSFNSGEETQYF; cdr3_nt: TGTGCCAGCAGCTTTAATAGCGGGGAGGAGACCCAGTACTTC
v_call: TRBV19; d_call: .; j_call: TRBJ1-5; cdr3_length: 15; clone_size: .; cdr3_aa: CASSRWDYSNQPQHF; cdr3_nt: TGTGCCAGTAGTAGGTGGGACTATAGCAATCAGCCCCAGCATTTT
v_call: TRBV15; d_call: .; j_call: TRBJ2-1; cdr3_length: 13; clone_size: few; cdr3_aa: CATSRESNNEQFF; cdr3_nt: TGTGCCACCAGCAGAGAATCTAACAATGAGCAGTTCTTC
v_call: TRBV5-1; d_call: .; j_call: TRBJ2-5; cdr3_length: 16; clone_size: .; cdr3_aa: CASSLGQGWQKETQYF; cdr3_nt: TGCGCCAGCAGCTTGGGGCAGGGGTGGCAAAAAGAGACCCAGTACTTC
v_call: TRBV30; d_call: .; j_call: TRBJ2-2; cdr3_length: 14; clone_size: .; cdr3_aa: CAWTPDSNTGELFF; cdr3_nt: TGTGCCTGGACCCCGGACAGTAACACCGGGGAGCTGTTTTTT
v_call: TRBV5-1; d_call: TRBD1; j_call: TRBJ2-5; cdr3_length: 14; clone_size: .; cdr3_aa: CASSPGQGQETQYF; cdr3_nt: TGCGCCAGCAGCCCTGGACAGGGGCAAGAGACCCAGTACTTC
v_call: TRBV6-6; d_call: .; j_call: TRBJ1-5; cdr3_length: 14; clone_size: .; cdr3_aa: CASSPQGMGQPQHF; cdr3_nt: TGTGCCAGCAGTCCACAGGGAATGGGTCAGCCCCAGCATTTT
v_call: TRBV6-6; d_call: TRBD1; j_call: TRBJ1-2; cdr3_length: 16; clone_size: .; cdr3_aa: CASSYSETGRLHGYTF; cdr3_nt: TGTGCCAGCAGTTACTCAGAGACAGGGAGATTACATGGCTACACCTTC
v_call: TRBV3-1/TRBV3-2; d_call: TRBD1; j_call: TRBJ1-1; cdr3_length: 13; clone_size: .; cdr3_aa: CASSYRGNTEAFF; cdr3_nt: TGTGCCAGCAGTTACAGGGGGAACACTGAAGCTTTCTTT
v_call: TRBV27; d_call: .; j_call: TRBJ2-7; cdr3_length: 17; clone_size: .; cdr3_aa: CASSLKYGLGRNYEQYF; cdr3_nt: TGTGCCAGCAGTTTAAAATATGGATTGGGCAGAAACTACGAGCAGTACTTC
v_call: TRBV7-9; d_call: .; j_call: TRBJ1-6; cdr3_length: 14; clone_size: .; cdr3_aa: CASSLAGSNSPLHF; cdr3_nt: TGTGCCAGCAGCTTAGCAGGGAGCAATTCACCCCTCCACTTT
v_call: TRBV2; d_call: TRBD1; j_call: TRBJ1-1; cdr3_length: 12; clone_size: few; cdr3_aa: CASSGGTAKAFF; cdr3_nt: TGTGCCAGCAGTGGGGGGACAGCAAAAGCTTTCTTT
v_call: TRBV6-1; d_call: TRBD1; j_call: TRBJ1-2; cdr3_length: 15; clone_size: .; cdr3_aa: CASSETRGQVDGYTF; cdr3_nt: TGTGCCAGCAGTGAAACACGGGGACAGGTAGATGGCTACACCTTC
v_call: TRBV2; d_call: .; j_call: TRBJ2-7; cdr3_length: 13; clone_size: .; cdr3_aa: CASTGGTAYEQYF; cdr3_nt: TGTGCCAGCACTGGAGGGACAGCTTACGAGCAGTACTTC
v_call: TRBV7-6; d_call: TRBD1; j_call: TRBJ1-1; cdr3_length: 14; clone_size: .; cdr3_aa: CASSSGQGSTEAFF; cdr3_nt: TGTGCCAGCAGTTCGGGACAGGGGAGCACTGAAGCTTTCTTT
v_call: TRBV19; d_call: TRBD1; j_call: TRBJ2-2; cdr3_length: 15; clone_size: .; cdr3_aa: CASSMETGRAGELFF; cdr3_nt: TGTGCCAGTAGTATGGAGACAGGGCGTGCCGGGGAGCTGTTTTTT
v_call: TRBV4-3; d_call: .; j_call: TRBJ2-7; cdr3_length: 14; clone_size: .; cdr3_aa: CASSPRLESYEQYF; cdr3_nt: TGCGCCAGCAGCCCCCGACTAGAATCCTACGAGCAGTACTTC
v_call: TRBV2; d_call: .; j_call: TRBJ1-6; cdr3_length: 14; clone_size: .; cdr3_aa: CATTPGSYNSPLHF; cdr3_nt: TGTGCCACCACTCCGGGCTCCTATAATTCACCCCTCCACTTT
v_call: TRBV12-3/TRBV12-4; d_call: TRBD1; j_call: TRBJ2-7; cdr3_length: 12; clone_size: .; cdr3_aa: CASSLGQREQYF; cdr3_nt: TGTGCCAGCAGTTTGGGACAGCGGGAGCAGTACTTC
v_call: TRBV7-3; d_call: .; j_call: TRBJ2-1; cdr3_length: 12; clone_size: .; cdr3_aa: CASSKRPGEQFF; cdr3_nt: TGTGCCAGCAGCAAAAGACCAGGTGAGCAGTTCTTC